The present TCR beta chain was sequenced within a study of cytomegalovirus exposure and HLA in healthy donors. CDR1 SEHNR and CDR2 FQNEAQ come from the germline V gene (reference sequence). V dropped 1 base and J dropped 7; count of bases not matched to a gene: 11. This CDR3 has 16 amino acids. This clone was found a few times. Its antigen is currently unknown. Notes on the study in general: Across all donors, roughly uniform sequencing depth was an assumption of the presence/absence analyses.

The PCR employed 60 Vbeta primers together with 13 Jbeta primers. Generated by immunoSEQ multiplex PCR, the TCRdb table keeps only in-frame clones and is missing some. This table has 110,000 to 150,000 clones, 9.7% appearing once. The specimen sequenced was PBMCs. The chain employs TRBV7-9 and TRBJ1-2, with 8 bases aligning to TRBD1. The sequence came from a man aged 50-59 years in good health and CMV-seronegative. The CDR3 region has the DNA TGTGCCAGCAGCTTAGGCTCTCGTCCAGGGGGCGGTGGCTACACCTTC. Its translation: CASSLGSRPGGGGYTF.